Listed below are T cell receptor beta chains from one sample, sequenced in a study of blood T cell repertoires in COVID-19. The data were produced by immunoSEQ multiplex PCR, yet TCRdb's version contains in-frame clones alone and is incomplete. The table includes roughly 170,000 clones, just under 85% detected once. The sequencing input was peripheral blood. These receptors were obtained from a man aged 35-49 years who had recovered from COVID-19. The CDR3 runs from the conserved cysteine through the conserved F or W. D genes are given only for firm matches. Clone size is not always given. Where it is, it says once, few, many or a class for expanded clones.

clone_size j_call d_call v_call cdr3_nt cdr3_aa
. TRBJ2-3 TRBD2 TRBV6-2/TRBV6-3 TGTGCCAGCAGTTCCTTGGGGGGGAACACAGATACGCAGTATTTT CASSSLGGNTDTQYF
few TRBJ2-2 TRBD2 TRBV6-4 TGTGCCAGCAGGAGTGACGGGGGGACCGGGGAGCTGTTTTTT CASRSDGGTGELFF
once TRBJ2-5 . TRBV19 TGTGCCAGTAGTGGCATCCAGGAGACCCAGTACTTC CASSGIQETQYF
. TRBJ1-5 TRBD1 TRBV28 TGTGCCAGCAGACGACAGGGAGTAAACAATCAGCCCCAGCATTTT CASRRQGVNNQPQHF
. TRBJ1-3 . TRBV5-1 TGCGCCAGCAGCTTGGACAGCTCTGGAAACACCATATATTTT CASSLDSSGNTIYF
. TRBJ2-2 TRBD2 TRBV4-2 TGTGCCAGCAGCCAAGGATTTCTAGGGACTAGCGGATACACCGGGGAGCTGTTTTTT CASSQGFLGTSGYTGELFF
once TRBJ2-2 . TRBV6-5 TGTGCCAGCAGACCCACAGTGACCGGGGAGCTGTTTTTT CASRPTVTGELFF
few TRBJ2-1 . TRBV5-4 TGTGCCAGCAGCTCTCAGGACAATGAGCAGTTCTTC CASSSQDNEQFF
. TRBJ2-1 TRBD2 TRBV28 TGTGCCAGCAGTTCCCCTAGCGGGAGGATCAGCTACAATGAGCAGTTCTTC CASSSPSGRISYNEQFF
. TRBJ2-3 TRBD2 TRBV6-2/TRBV6-3 TGTGCCAGCAGTTATTGGCCATCGTCTAGCGGGAGGTCGGAAGATACGCAGTATTTT CASSYWPSSSGRSEDTQYF
. TRBJ2-1 TRBD2 TRBV7-2 TGTGCCAGCAGCTTTGAGACTAGCGATTACAATGAGCAGTTCTTC CASSFETSDYNEQFF
. TRBJ1-5 . TRBV4-1 TGCGCCAGCAGCCCAGTTACAGGGAGCCAGCCCCAGCATTTT CASSPVTGSQPQHF
. TRBJ1-4 TRBD1 TRBV5-4 TGTGCCAGCAGCCCTGGGACAGGGGGAACTAATGAAAAACTGTTTTTT CASSPGTGGTNEKLFF
. TRBJ2-5 TRBD1 TRBV24-1 TGTGCCACCAGTGAGGGACAGGAGTGGGAGACCCAGTACTTC CATSEGQEWETQYF
. TRBJ2-5 TRBD1 TRBV5-1 TGCGCCAGCAGCGTGGGACAGAGGGAGACCCAGTACTTC CASSVGQRETQYF
. TRBJ2-7 . TRBV2 TGTGCCAGCAGATCTCCCGGGCTAGCCCACGAGCAGTACTTC CASRSPGLAHEQYF
. TRBJ1-5 . TRBV20-1 TGCAGTGCTAGTCGCACAGGGTTTGGCAATCAGCCCCAGCATTTT CSASRTGFGNQPQHF
. TRBJ1-1 . TRBV18 TGTGCCAGCTCACCGTACAACCAAGAAGCTTTCTTT CASSPYNQEAFF
. TRBJ2-7 TRBD1 TRBV18 TGTGCCAGCTCACCTTCAGGGGGCCGCGAGCAGTACTTC CASSPSGGREQYF
. TRBJ2-7 TRBD2 TRBV4-2 TGTGCCAGCAGCCATAGCGGGGACTCCTACGAGCAGTACTTC CASSHSGDSYEQYF
. TRBJ2-7 TRBD2 TRBV7-2 TGTGCCAGCACCCCCGCCCTAGCGGGGGGCGCCGAGCAGTACTTC CASTPALAGGAEQYF
once TRBJ1-4 . TRBV6-5 TGTGCCAGCAGTTACGAACAGGGACCTGAAAAACTGTTTTTT CASSYEQGPEKLFF
. TRBJ2-2 . TRBV30 TGTGCCTGGGGCTTGAGCATCTCGAACACCGGGGAGCTGTTTTTT CAWGLSISNTGELFF
once TRBJ2-1 TRBD1 TRBV30 TGTGCCTGGAGTCCTAGGGACAGGGTTTACAATGAGCAGTTCTTC CAWSPRDRVYNEQFF
. TRBJ1-4 TRBD1 TRBV6-5 TGTGCCAGCAGTTGGGACAGCAGAGGAGAAAAACTGTTTTTT CASSWDSRGEKLFF
. TRBJ1-3 . TRBV9 TGTGCCAGCAGCGTAGAGGGGGACCGGGACACCATATATTTT CASSVEGDRDTIYF
. TRBJ1-4 . TRBV5-5 TGTGCCAGCAGCTTGTACAGGAAGGATGAAAAACTGTTTTTT CASSLYRKDEKLFF
. TRBJ2-1 . TRBV7-9 TGTGCCAGCAGCTTGGCAGGGTTAGGGGGTGAGCAGTTCTTC CASSLAGLGGEQFF
. TRBJ2-5 TRBD1 TRBV3-1/TRBV3-2 TGTGCCAGCCTAGACAGGGGGTTTCAAGAGACCCAGTACTTC CASLDRGFQETQYF
. TRBJ1-5 . TRBV4-1 TGCGCCAGCAGCCAATCGGGTCAGACAGAACGCCATCAGCCCCAGCATTTT CASSQSGQTERHQPQHF
. TRBJ2-5 TRBD2 TRBV4-2 TGTGCCAGCAGCCAAGAAGAACTAGCGGGAGAGACCCAGTACTTC CASSQEELAGETQYF
. TRBJ2-2 . TRBV30 TGTGCCTGGAGTCCCCTCCCGCCCCCGAGGACCGGGGAGCTGTTTTTT CAWSPLPPPRTGELFF
. TRBJ2-7 TRBD1 TRBV3-1/TRBV3-2 TGTGCCAGCAGCCAGGGACTGGGGACAGGTGGGCAGTACTTC CASSQGLGTGGQYF
. TRBJ1-5 TRBD1 TRBV12-5 TGTGCTAGTGGGGATTGGACAGGGGGCCGTCAGCCCCAGCATTTT CASGDWTGGRQPQHF
. TRBJ1-3 . TRBV20-1 TGCAGTGGGGGGGGGTTTCACACCATATATTTT CSGGGFHTIYF
. TRBJ2-7 . TRBV7-6 TGTGCCAGCAGCCCCCCCATAACAGGGTCTTACGAGCAGTACTTC CASSPPITGSYEQYF
. TRBJ2-5 . TRBV11-3 TGTGCCAGCAGTCCCCAAATGGCCTTTTGGCAAGAGACCCAGTACTTC CASSPQMAFWQETQYF
. TRBJ1-2 TRBD1 TRBV27 TGTGCCAGCAGTCAGACAGGGAGGAGCGGCTACACCTTC CASSQTGRSGYTF
once TRBJ2-7 TRBD1 TRBV15 TGTGCCACCAGCAGAGATCTGACAGGGGGCGGCGAGCAGTACTTC CATSRDLTGGGEQYF
. TRBJ2-7 TRBD2 TRBV5-1 TGCGCCAGTCGACTAGCGGGAAATCCCGGCGAGCAGTACTTC CASRLAGNPGEQYF
. TRBJ1-2 . TRBV28 TGTGCCAGCACGAGTGGCGGCCGCTATGGCTACACCTTC CASTSGGRYGYTF
once TRBJ2-3 . TRBV6-4 TGTGCCAGCAGTGAAAGACAGGGCACAGATACGCAGTATTTT CASSERQGTDTQYF
once TRBJ2-2 TRBD2 TRBV3-1/TRBV3-2 TGTGCCAGCAGCAAAATTGCGGGGGCCGGGGAGCTGTTTTTT CASSKIAGAGELFF
. TRBJ1-1 . TRBV19 TGTGCCAGTAGTAACGGGATTGTGATGAACACTGAAGCTTTCTTT CASSNGIVMNTEAFF
. TRBJ1-2 TRBD1 TRBV4-3 TGCGCCAGCAGCCAAGATATAGGCAGGGGGGACTATGGCTACACCTTC CASSQDIGRGDYGYTF
. TRBJ2-1 TRBD1 TRBV5-4 TGTGCCAGCAGCTCAGGACAGGGGGCCCACAATGAGCAGTTCTTC CASSSGQGAHNEQFF
. TRBJ2-7 . TRBV5-8 TGTGCCAGCAGCCTCCTCGGGTACGAGCAGTACTTC CASSLLGYEQYF
. TRBJ2-7 . TRBV6-2/TRBV6-3 TGTGCCAGCAGTTCGGGGGATCCCTCCTACGAGCAGTACTTC CASSSGDPSYEQYF
. TRBJ1-1 TRBD1 TRBV4-1 TGCGCCAGCAGCCAAATTCCGGGACAGAGGAACACTGAAGCTTTCTTT CASSQIPGQRNTEAFF